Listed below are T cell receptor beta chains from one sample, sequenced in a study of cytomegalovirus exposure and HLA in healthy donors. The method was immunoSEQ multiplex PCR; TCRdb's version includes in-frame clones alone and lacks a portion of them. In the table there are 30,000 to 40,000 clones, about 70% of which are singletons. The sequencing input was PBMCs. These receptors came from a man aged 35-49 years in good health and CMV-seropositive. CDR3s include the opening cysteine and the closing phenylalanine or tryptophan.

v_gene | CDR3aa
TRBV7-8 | CASSSRGVNTEAFF
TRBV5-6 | CASSFSGGGAGQGNQPQHF
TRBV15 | CATSRDKGRGPSNQPQHF
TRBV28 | CASSTRDIRIYEQYF
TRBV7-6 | CASSLEPTGSGNTIYF
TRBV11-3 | CASSLLSGQGTNEQFF
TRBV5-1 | CASSLEAGAGNTIYF
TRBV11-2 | CASSLGDTAGNTIYF
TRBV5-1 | CASSPGQPNTEAFF
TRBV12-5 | CASGTDIPSYSNQPQHF
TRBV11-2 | CASSLPASGGALLKYEQYF
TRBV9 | CASSPGGSHEQYF
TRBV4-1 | CASSQPGQGEKLFF
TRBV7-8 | CASSLRTSGGKDEQFF
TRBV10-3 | CAISDAVVASGELFF
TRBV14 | CASSQDPRVTSEQYF
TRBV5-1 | CASSPLDSDEQYF
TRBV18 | CASSRDSLNNNEQFF
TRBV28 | CASSLNSLAKNIQYF
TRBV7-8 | CASSAGVQYGYTF
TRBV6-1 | CASSEALPRAGGELFF
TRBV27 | CARVNRGLGQPQHF
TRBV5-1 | CASSLEYSSYEQYF
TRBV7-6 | CASSPLGQGAYGYTF
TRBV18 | CASSPPVGDRELEKLFF
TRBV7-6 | CASSASGTDIGIRYGYTF
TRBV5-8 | CASSLLSGGGEKLFF
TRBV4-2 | CASSQETPGDTEAFF
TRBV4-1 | CASSPRGGSGELFF
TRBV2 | CASSPGTLNNEQFF
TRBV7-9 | CASSQDTIQIHSPLHF
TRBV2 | CATQGTVNEQYF
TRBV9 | CASSVGWTGQETQYF
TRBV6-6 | CASSYSLTGNYGYTF
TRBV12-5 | CASALEPNTEAFF
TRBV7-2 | CASSRAYNEQFF
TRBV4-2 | CASSQGGDSGGQETQYF
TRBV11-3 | CASSFLRGGRKTQYF
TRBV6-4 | CASSDQGSGANVLTF
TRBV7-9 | CASSLLYPNPYEQYF
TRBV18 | CASSPGTGAGANVLTF
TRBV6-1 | CASSEPTGRGYTF
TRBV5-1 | CASSSSGTSGGGETQYF
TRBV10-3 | CAISRKQGANTEAFF
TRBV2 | CASRPTGVSYEQYF
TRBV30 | CAWSVWAGPGSGANVLTF
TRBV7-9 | CASSFPRGAVDYEQYF
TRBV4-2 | CASSQITSTGELFF